The 24 T cell receptor beta chains presented below share a single source sample, sequenced in a study of tumor and adjacent non-tumor tissue in lung cancer. The library came from three nested PCR rounds adapted from ARM-PCR protocols. One entry per CDR3 protein results from TCRdb running MiXCR on the multiplex PCR reads. The sample has 200,000 to 250,000 distinct CDR3 sequences; about 71% are singletons. The template was RNA from unsorted bulk tissue. Sequenced input: lung tumor tissue. The receptors were gathered from a man aged 55 to 70 with non-small cell lung cancer.

This clonotype was observed once. The V and J genes are TRBV4-1 and TRBJ2-5; no clear D gene. This CDR3 has 15 amino acids. V lost 3 bases and J 2 bases, leaving 13 bases between the germline ends. Germline assignment: CDR1 MGHRA and CDR2 YSYEKL. The CDR3: CASSHLMEMQETQYF. DNA of the CDR3: TGCGCCAGCAGCCACCTAATGGAGATGCAAGAGACCCAGTACTTC.

As for this clonotype: Given a much more abundant clone one base away, this may be a read error. This chain joins TRBV24-1 and TRBJ1-2, with D possibly matching TRBD1 (6 bases). The CDR3 is 14 amino acids. Germline V gene data show CDR1 as KGHDR and CDR2 as SFDVKD. CDR3: CATSDSGRGDGYNF. The CDR3 DNA is TGTGCCACCAGTGACTCCGGGAGGGGGGATGGCTACAACTTC.

This clonotype has ten or more counts. This sequence joins TRBV4-2 and TRBJ2-5; no clear D gene. CDR3 size: 14 residues. The V and J ends lost 0 bases and 5 bases respectively, with 10 bases between them. Germline CDR1 and CDR2: LGHNA and YNFKEQ. CDR3 region: CASSQEAHWETQYF. CDR3 nucleotide sequence: TGTGCCAGCAGCCAAGAGGCGCACTGGGAGACCCAGTACTTC.

The chain joins TRBV6-5 to TRBJ2-1; 8 bases align to TRBD1. The CDR3 is made up of 18 amino acids. V was clipped by 6 bases and J by 7 bases; unmatched bases: 20. CDR1 MNHEY and CDR2 SVGAGI come from the germline V gene. The CDR3: CASSRRRDRSSIHNEQFF. For the CDR3, the DNA is TGTGCCAGCAGCCGGCGCCGGGACAGGAGTTCGATACATAATGAGCAGTTCTTC.

The genes are TRBV10-2 and TRBJ2-3; tentatively, D is TRBD1 (7 bases). The CDR3 covers 16 residues. In germline, CDR1 is WSHSY, CDR2 SAAADI. V shed 2 bases and J shed 4 bases, with 16 bases lying between them. The CDR3 is CASSEGGTVDADTQYF. The DNA for the CDR3 is TGCGCCAGCAGTGAGGGAGGGACAGTAGACGCAGATACGCAGTATTTT.

This rearrangement joins TRBV24-1 to TRBJ1-3; TRBD1 is a possible D gene (5 bases). The germline CDR1 and CDR2 sequences are KGHDR and SFDVKD. The CDR3 has 15 residues. The ends were cut back, 3 bases at V and 0 bases at J, with 8 bases in the middle. The CDR3 DNA sequence: TGTGCCACCAGTGATACAGGAAGCTCTGGAAACACCATATATTTT. As protein: CATSDTGSSGNTIYF.

As regards this clonotype: It is likely a read error, because the conserved phenylalanine at the end of the CDR3 is missing. This sequence joins TRBV6-1 and TRBJ2-5, with TRBD1 identical over 7 bases. Germline V gene data show CDR1 as MNHNS and CDR2 as SASEGT. CDR3 length equals 13 residues. V dropped 6 bases and J dropped 3; count of bases not matched to a gene: 4. The CDR3 loop reads CASSSGTEETQYL. As DNA, the CDR3 is TGTGCCAGCAGCTCCGGGACAGAAGAGACCCAGTACTTA.

Concerning this clonotype: Its ends do not fully match the called genes, so a read error is possible. The chain combines TRBV11-1 with TRBJ2-2, with TRBD1 as a possible D gene (5 bases). The CDR3 has 15 amino acids. Germline assignment: CDR1 SGHAT and CDR2 FQDESV (reference sequence). The CDR3 DNA reads TGTGCCAGCAGCCACCCAGGGATGGGCACCGAGGAGCTGTTTTTT. It is translated as CASSHPGMGTEELFF.

Turning to this clonotype: A much bigger clone sits one base away, suggesting this may be a read error. This chain joins TRBV29-1 and TRBJ2-1; TRBD2 matches 8 bases. Germline CDR1 SQVTM, CDR2 ANQGSEA. The junction had 8 bases not matched to a gene; V was cut back by 7 bases and J by 0 bases. The CDR3 length is 15 residues. CDR3 nucleotides: TGCAGCGGACGGGTGCGGGGGGCCTCCTACAATGAGCAGTTCTTC. The encoded protein is CSGRVRGASYNEQFF.

This rearrangement joins TRBV11-2 to TRBJ2-7; D is uncertain. Germline V gives CDR1 SGHAT, CDR2 FQNNGV. This CDR3 contains 14 residues. Trimming cost V 4 bases and J 5 bases, with 15 bases left between them. This CDR3 reads CASSSRIVGHEQYF. The CDR3 bases are TGTGCCAGCAGCTCTCGGATCGTTGGCCACGAGCAGTACTTC.

This clonotype was detected a few times. One base away lies a much larger clone, so this may be a sequencing read error. The chain joins TRBV20-1 to TRBJ1-1; D gene uncertain. Looked up from germline, CDR1 is DFQATT and CDR2 is SNEGSKA (reference sequence). The CDR3 spans 11 residues. The CDR3 spells CSLGPGTVAFF. The CDR3 DNA is TGCAGTCTAGGGCCCGGCACTGTAGCTTTCTTT.

This clonotype was picked up a small number of times. V usage is TRBV20-1 and J usage is TRBJ2-7; 8 bases line up with TRBD2. Germline CDR1 is DFQATT and CDR2 is SNEGSKA (reference sequence). V dropped 6 bases and J dropped 7; count of bases not matched to a gene: 14. CDR3 length: 14 amino acids. The CDR3 bases are TGCAGTGCGCAACCCGGGACTAGAATCGGGGAGCAGTACTTC. It codes for CSAQPGTRIGEQYF.

The chain combines TRBV20-1 with TRBJ2-7, with D possibly matching TRBD2 (5 bases). Germline V gives CDR1 DFQATT, CDR2 SNEGSKA (reference sequence). The CDR3 sequence is 12 residues long. Trimming removed 6 bases from V and 6 bases from J, with 15 bases in between. The CDR3 loop is CSALSDCCEQYF. The CDR3 DNA sequence: TGCAGTGCCTTATCGGACTGCTGCGAGCAGTACTTC.

Concerning this clonotype itself: At one of its ends the junction is not consistent with the germline gene, which may arise from a read error. The chain uses TRBV20-1 and TRBJ1-4, with 8 bases fitting TRBD1. The CDR3 extends over 15 amino acids. Germline V lookup: CDR1 DFQATT, CDR2 SNEGSKA (reference sequence). CDR3 nucleotides: TGCAGTGCTAGAGCGGACAGGGTTGGTAATGAAAAACTGCTTTTT. Protein: CSARADRVGNEKLLF.

This clonotype was picked up one time. Its ends do not fully match the called genes, so a read error is possible. Written as DNA, the CDR3 is TGTGTCAGCAGAGCCGCCTCCTACGAGCAGTACTTC. Translation gives CVSRAASYEQYF. The chain employs TRBV11-3 and TRBJ2-7, with D unclear. The CDR3 contains 12 residues. The germline CDR1 and CDR2 sequences are SGHNT and YENEEA. Using reference TRBV11-3 and TRBJ2-7 for the parts outside the CDR3, the full variable domain is EAGVVQSPRYKIIEKKQPVAFWCNPISGHNTLYWYLQNLGQGPELLIRYENEEAVDDSQLPKDRFSAERLKGVDSTLKIQPAELGDSAVYLCVSRAASYEQYFGPGTRLTVT.

This clonotype was seen many times. The V and J genes are TRBV6-1 and TRBJ2-4; D might be TRBD1 or TRBD2, each matching 5 bases. CDR3 length: 14 residues. Germline values: CDR1 MNHNS, CDR2 SASEGT. V was cut by 5 bases and J by 5 bases, with 13 bases left in between. CDR3 protein: CASSPTGPENIQYF. For the CDR3, the DNA is TGTGCCAGCAGTCCCACGGGGCCCGAAAACATTCAGTACTTC.

V usage is TRBV5-8 and J usage is TRBJ1-4, with D possibly matching TRBD1 (6 bases). Germline lookup yields CDR1 SGHTS and CDR2 YDEGEE. The CDR3 has 17 residues. V was cut by 3 bases and J by 6 bases, with 21 bases left in between. The CDR3 sequence is CASSSSRWGLVYEKLFF. The CDR3 DNA is TGTGCCAGCAGCTCCTCTAGATGGGGGCTAGTTTATGAAAAACTGTTTTTT.

As for this clonotype: The junction departs from the called germline gene at one end, perhaps through a read error. The CDR3 DNA sequence: TGCGGTGCCATCGGGGGGGACTCCGACCAGTACTTC. This translates into CGAIGGDSDQYF. The gene calls are TRBV20-1 and TRBJ2-7, with TRBD2 matching over 8 bases. The germline gives CDR1 DFQATT, CDR2 SNEGSKA (reference sequence). This CDR3 comprises 12 residues.

The chain links TRBV20-1 to TRBJ2-7; D unclear. The CDR3 sequence is 16 residues long. Germline V gives CDR1 DFQATT, CDR2 SNEGSKA (reference sequence). The germline V and J ends were trimmed by 3 bases and 0 bases, with 18 bases remaining between them. The chain's CDR3 is CSASDDRHGASYEQYF. Here the CDR3 DNA reads TGCAGTGCTAGCGATGATCGACATGGTGCCTCCTACGAGCAGTACTTC.

The chain combines TRBV5-1 with TRBJ2-5; D remains unclear. The V gene lost 6 bases and the J gene lost 5 bases, with 20 bases spanning the gap. Germline CDR1 SGHRS, CDR2 YFSETQ. The CDR3 has 15 amino acids. CDR3 in DNA: TGCGCCAGCAAGCTAAGGAACGGGTTTATTGAGACCCAGTACTTC. It encodes CASKLRNGFIETQYF.

In this sample, this clonotype turned up a few times. The chain uses TRBV20-1 and TRBJ1-5, with D unclear. Germline assignment: CDR1 DFQATT and CDR2 SNEGSKA (reference sequence). Trimming cost V 5 bases and J 1 base, with 9 bases left between them. The CDR3 length is 13 residues. CDR3 protein: CSAFLKSNQPQHF. The CDR3, as DNA: TGCAGTGCTTTTCTAAAGAGCAATCAGCCCCAGCATTTT.

Note on this clonotype: At one end the junction does not follow the germline gene, possibly because of a read error. This sequence joins TRBV20-1 and TRBJ1-2; the D is unclear. Germline CDR1 and CDR2: DFQATT and SNEGSKA (reference sequence). CDR3 length: 14 residues. The CDR3 region has the DNA TGCACTGCTAGAGGCCGGGTTAGGGCCTATGGCTACACCTTC. It yields the protein CTARGRVRAYGYTF.

As to this clonotype: One end of the junction does not line up with germline, which may come from a read error. The V gene is TRBV6-2 or TRBV6-3, the J gene TRBJ2-1, with D hard to call. CDR1 and CDR2 (germline): MNHEY, SVGEGT. The CDR3 is 13 amino acids. The DNA for the CDR3 is TGTACCAGCAGTTCTCCCAACGTGGATGAGCAGTTCTTC. The encoded protein is CTSSSPNVDEQFF.

This clonotype came up once. The chain has TRBV12-3 or TRBV12-4 and TRBJ1-3; D unresolved. Trimming stripped 6 bases from V and 8 bases from J, with 20 bases between. This CDR3 region has 15 residues. The CDR3 nucleotides are TGTGCCAGCAGCCTTCGTCCCAGGTGCCAAGACACCATATATTTT. Translated: CASSLRPRCQDTIYF.